The present entry profiles one T cell receptor beta chain with its context. Its antigen is still unknown. The data originate from a study of T cell repertoires in cytomegalovirus infection. Study-wide context: Public TCR beta signatures indicated both CMV infection and matching HLA type. Whole-study findings and limits: Cumulative public TCR beta family frequency identified CMV carriers with the relevant HLA. Dominant in the ex vivo response were TCR beta clonotypes restricted by HLA-C and specific for CMV.

MiXCR, applied by TCRdb to the reads, yields one record per CDR3 protein. Of about 530,000 distinct CDR3 sequences in the sample, around 27% were seen once. The receptor's source is a human donor in good health (CMV status not recorded). Some clones in this sample may be carry-over from other donors' samples. The sample comprised PBMCs.

This CDR3 reads CASSANRAMLYF. In nucleotides, the CDR3 is TGTGCCAGCAGCGCCAACAGGGCAATGCTGTATTTT. The genes are TRBV11-3 and TRBJ2-3; TRBD1 is a possible D gene (6 bases). The CDR3 totals 12 residues. Germline loops: CDR1 SGHNT, CDR2 YENEEA. The V gene lost 5 bases and the J gene lost 14 bases, with 17 bases spanning the gap.